This TCR beta chain appears in the sequencing data of a study of technical replicates of blood from a few donors (dated by TCRdb to about 2017). This clone was seen just once. Its antigen target is currently unknown. No much larger clone exists at a distance of one base, and base qualities are not known. Unmatched junction bases come to 12, with V trimmed by 0 bases and J by 6 bases. The CDR3 has 17 amino acids, counting the end cysteine and phenylalanine. The DNA shown is the 51-base CDR3, in frame from base 1. The germline V gene specifies SGHDT as CDR1 and YYEEEE as CDR2. Library method: the immunoSEQ multiplex PCR assay. TCRdb took this table from immuneACCESS and kept in-frame rearrangements with V and J called. Such tables lack part of the clones; where checked against another copy, unresolved V genes explain under half of the gap, and the rest is unexplained. The sample table lists under 90,000 clones, around 96% of them with a count of one. About 0.2% of the sample comes from the top ten.

Input material: T cells isolated from PBMCs. The rearrangement joined TRBV5-6 to TRBJ1-2; 9 bases in between match TRBD1. The receptor's source is a human donor in good health. In nucleotides, the sequence is TGTGCCAGCAGCTTGGGATATAGGGACAGGGAGAAAGATGGCTACACCTTC. This translates into CASSLGYRDREKDGYTF.